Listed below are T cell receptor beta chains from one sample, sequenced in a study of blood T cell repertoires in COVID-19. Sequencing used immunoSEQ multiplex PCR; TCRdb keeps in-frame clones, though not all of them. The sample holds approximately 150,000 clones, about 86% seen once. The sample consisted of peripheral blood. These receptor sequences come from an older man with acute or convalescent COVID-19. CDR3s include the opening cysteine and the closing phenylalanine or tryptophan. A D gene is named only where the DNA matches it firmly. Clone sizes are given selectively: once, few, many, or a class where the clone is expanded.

DNA: TGTGCCAGCAGCGAGCGGTCCTCCTACAATGAGCAGTTCTTC; CDR3: CASSERSSYNEQFF; D: -; V: TRBV9; size: -; J: TRBJ2-1
DNA: TGCGCCAGCCAGGAAGGAGAGACCCAGTACTTC; CDR3: CASQEGETQYF; D: -; V: TRBV23-1; size: few; J: TRBJ2-5
DNA: TGTGCCAGCAGCTTGGTAATAGCGGGACAGGGTTATGAAAAACTGTTTTTT; CDR3: CASSLVIAGQGYEKLFF; D: TRBD1; V: TRBV5-8; size: -; J: TRBJ1-4
DNA: TGTGCCAGCAGTTTACCAGGCGAGACCCAGTACTTC; CDR3: CASSLPGETQYF; D: -; V: TRBV12-3/TRBV12-4; size: -; J: TRBJ2-5
DNA: TGTGCCAGCAACTGGGCAGGGGATAATGAAAAACTGTTTTTT; CDR3: CASNWAGDNEKLFF; D: -; V: TRBV2; size: -; J: TRBJ1-4
DNA: TGTGCCAGCAGTCCCGGGCTAGCGCACAATGAGCAGTTCTTC; CDR3: CASSPGLAHNEQFF; D: -; V: TRBV28; size: once; J: TRBJ2-1
DNA: TGTGCCAGCAGAGGACCGGGACAGGGTCGCACCGGGGAGCTGTTTTTT; CDR3: CASRGPGQGRTGELFF; D: TRBD1; V: TRBV2; size: once; J: TRBJ2-2
DNA: TGCAGCGTTGAAGAACAGGGAGACACTGAAGCTTTCTTT; CDR3: CSVEEQGDTEAFF; D: -; V: TRBV29-1; size: -; J: TRBJ1-1
DNA: TGTGCCAGCAGGGGAACGGAGGGGCTGGGGTATGGCTACACCTTC; CDR3: CASRGTEGLGYGYTF; D: -; V: TRBV6-5; size: -; J: TRBJ1-2
DNA: TGTGCCAGCAGCCTTGGACAGGGCCAAGAGACCCAGTACTTC; CDR3: CASSLGQGQETQYF; D: TRBD1; V: TRBV7-9; size: -; J: TRBJ2-5
DNA: TGTGCCAGCAGCTTAGGAAGCTTCTCCTACAATGAGCAGTTCTTC; CDR3: CASSLGSFSYNEQFF; D: -; V: TRBV11-2; size: -; J: TRBJ2-1
DNA: TGTGCCAGCAGCTTTCTATCCGGGACTAGCGTTGACAATGAGCAGTTCTTC; CDR3: CASSFLSGTSVDNEQFF; D: TRBD2; V: TRBV11-2; size: -; J: TRBJ2-1
DNA: TGTGCCAGCAGCTCATCAACAGGGGGCTATGGCTACACCTTC; CDR3: CASSSSTGGYGYTF; D: TRBD1; V: TRBV9; size: -; J: TRBJ1-2
DNA: TGTGCCAGCAGCCGATCCAGGGCACCCTACAATGAGCAGTTCTTC; CDR3: CASSRSRAPYNEQFF; D: -; V: TRBV14; size: -; J: TRBJ2-1
DNA: TGCGCCAGCAGCGAGGGAAACACCATATATTTT; CDR3: CASSEGNTIYF; D: -; V: TRBV5-1; size: -; J: TRBJ1-3
DNA: TGTGCCAGCAGCCAAGATCTTCAAGCTTTCTTT; CDR3: CASSQDLQAFF; D: -; V: TRBV3-1/TRBV3-2; size: -; J: TRBJ1-1
DNA: TGTGCCAGCAGCTTTAAGGGGACTAGACAAAGCTCCTACAATGAGCAGTTCTTC; CDR3: CASSFKGTRQSSYNEQFF; D: TRBD2; V: TRBV7-8; size: -; J: TRBJ2-1
DNA: TGTGCCAGCAGTTACTCGACAGTGAACACTGAAGCTTTCTTT; CDR3: CASSYSTVNTEAFF; D: -; V: TRBV6-2/TRBV6-3; size: -; J: TRBJ1-1
DNA: TGCGCCAGCAGCTTGGACCGGGACAGGGGGGAGACCCAGTACTTC; CDR3: CASSLDRDRGETQYF; D: TRBD1; V: TRBV5-1; size: -; J: TRBJ2-5
DNA: TGTGCCAGCAGCTTTCCGACGGGGGGAAGTGAAAAACTGTTTTTT; CDR3: CASSFPTGGSEKLFF; D: -; V: TRBV13; size: -; J: TRBJ1-4
DNA: TGTGCCAGCAGCTTAGGACAGGGTAGGACAGATACGCAGTATTTT; CDR3: CASSLGQGRTDTQYF; D: TRBD1; V: TRBV11-2; size: once; J: TRBJ2-3
DNA: TGTGCCAGCAGCTTGGCCGGTGAAAAACTGTTTTTT; CDR3: CASSLAGEKLFF; D: -; V: TRBV5-8; size: -; J: TRBJ1-4
DNA: TGTGCCAGCAGCCCTGGGACTACCCCCAGCCAAGAGACCCAGTACTTC; CDR3: CASSPGTTPSQETQYF; D: TRBD2; V: TRBV6-2/TRBV6-3; size: -; J: TRBJ2-5
DNA: TGTGCCAGCAGTGATCAGGGATACTATGGCTACACCTTC; CDR3: CASSDQGYYGYTF; D: -; V: TRBV6-1; size: -; J: TRBJ1-2
DNA: TGTGCCAGCAGCTTACAGACCGGGGTCTGGGAGCAGTACTTC; CDR3: CASSLQTGVWEQYF; D: -; V: TRBV7-8; size: -; J: TRBJ2-7
DNA: TGTGCCAGCAGCCAAGATTTAAGCGGCACCTACGAGCAGTACTTC; CDR3: CASSQDLSGTYEQYF; D: -; V: TRBV3-1/TRBV3-2; size: -; J: TRBJ2-7
DNA: TGTGCCAGCAGCTTAGCAAGACTAGCCGACAATGAGCAGTTCTTC; CDR3: CASSLARLADNEQFF; D: TRBD2; V: TRBV7-2; size: -; J: TRBJ2-1
DNA: TGTGCCTCAGACAGAGACTACGAGCAGTACTTC; CDR3: CASDRDYEQYF; D: -; V: TRBV30; size: -; J: TRBJ2-7
DNA: TGTGCCACCAGTGGGAGACAGGGGGCCAATCAGCCCCAGCATTTT; CDR3: CATSGRQGANQPQHF; D: TRBD1; V: TRBV24-1; size: few; J: TRBJ1-5
DNA: TGTGCCAGCAGCACCCTTGACACAGGGGAAGAGACCCAGTACTTC; CDR3: CASSTLDTGEETQYF; D: -; V: TRBV21-1; size: -; J: TRBJ2-5
DNA: TGTGCCAGCAGCCGGACGGGAGACACTGAAGCTTTCTTT; CDR3: CASSRTGDTEAFF; D: -; V: TRBV6-6; size: -; J: TRBJ1-1
DNA: TGTGCCAGCAGCCCCCGTTTTTCAGATACGCAGTATTTT; CDR3: CASSPRFSDTQYF; D: -; V: TRBV14; size: -; J: TRBJ2-3
DNA: TGCAGTGCTAGTTTGGGGGGAGGAAAAGAGACCCAGTACTTC; CDR3: CSASLGGGKETQYF; D: -; V: TRBV20-1; size: -; J: TRBJ2-5
DNA: TGTGCCATCAGTGGCGGGACAGGGGGGAATTCACCCCTCCACTTT; CDR3: CAISGGTGGNSPLHF; D: TRBD1; V: TRBV10-3; size: -; J: TRBJ1-6
DNA: TGTGCCAGTAGTATCCCCCCTCCTAACTATGGCTACACCTTC; CDR3: CASSIPPPNYGYTF; D: -; V: TRBV19; size: once; J: TRBJ1-2
DNA: TGTGCCAGCACCTCCAGACAGGGTAATCCCTACGAGCAGTACTTC; CDR3: CASTSRQGNPYEQYF; D: -; V: TRBV21-1; size: -; J: TRBJ2-7
DNA: TGTGCCAGCAGTGCGGAGATGAACACTGAAGCTTTCTTT; CDR3: CASSAEMNTEAFF; D: -; V: TRBV6-4; size: once; J: TRBJ1-1
DNA: TGTGCCAGCAGTCCCCCAGGGGCCTTAGGGGTGGCCCTCCACTTT; CDR3: CASSPPGALGVALHF; D: -; V: TRBV28; size: -; J: TRBJ1-6
DNA: TGTGCCATCAGTTCAGGGGATGGGCAGCCCCAGCATTTT; CDR3: CAISSGDGQPQHF; D: -; V: TRBV10-3; size: -; J: TRBJ1-5
DNA: TGTGCCAGCAGCCCGGACACCGTAGAGACCCAGTACTTC; CDR3: CASSPDTVETQYF; D: -; V: TRBV5-4; size: -; J: TRBJ2-5
DNA: TGTGCCAGCAGTCCCTGGGGGACTAGCGGGAGTAGGGACAATGAGCAGTTCTTC; CDR3: CASSPWGTSGSRDNEQFF; D: TRBD2; V: TRBV6-6; size: -; J: TRBJ2-1
DNA: TGTGCCAGCAGCTTAGTCAGGGGGCCCCCAACAGATACGCAGTATTTT; CDR3: CASSLVRGPPTDTQYF; D: TRBD1; V: TRBV7-2; size: -; J: TRBJ2-3
DNA: TGTGCCAGCAGCCTAGGGACAGTTCCTAATAGCAATCAGCCCCAGCATTTT; CDR3: CASSLGTVPNSNQPQHF; D: TRBD1; V: TRBV3-1/TRBV3-2; size: -; J: TRBJ1-5
DNA: TGTGCTAGCAGCTCCCAGGCGGGATCTACGCAGTATTTT; CDR3: CASSSQAGSTQYF; D: -; V: TRBV7-7; size: -; J: TRBJ2-3
DNA: TGTGCCAGCAGCTTGGGGGTGACAGGAGGCCTCGAGCAGTACTTC; CDR3: CASSLGVTGGLEQYF; D: -; V: TRBV5-8; size: once; J: TRBJ2-7
DNA: TGCGCCAGCAGCTTGGACCTCGGGACAGGAAACACCATATATTTT; CDR3: CASSLDLGTGNTIYF; D: -; V: TRBV5-1; size: -; J: TRBJ1-3
DNA: TGTGCCAGCAGCTCGACAGGGTATGGCTACACCTTC; CDR3: CASSSTGYGYTF; D: TRBD1; V: TRBV11-1; size: -; J: TRBJ1-2
DNA: TGTGCCAGCAGCTTATTCGGGATAAGGGAGACCCAGTACTTC; CDR3: CASSLFGIRETQYF; D: -; V: TRBV5-4; size: -; J: TRBJ2-5
DNA: TGTGCCAGCAGTTCGGACAGGGGAGCAACTAATGAAAAACTGTTTTTT; CDR3: CASSSDRGATNEKLFF; D: TRBD1; V: TRBV6-5; size: -; J: TRBJ1-4
DNA: TGTGCCAGCAGTTACTCCGGGACTACCCAGTATTTT; CDR3: CASSYSGTTQYF; D: TRBD2; V: TRBV6-6; size: -; J: TRBJ2-3